These T cell receptor beta chains were read from a single sample in a study of cytomegalovirus exposure and HLA in healthy donors. Clones were sequenced by immunoSEQ multiplex PCR, and TCRdb holds only the in-frame ones, with some missing. The table shows under 90,000 clones, with around 90% occurring only once. Sample: PBMCs. The receptors were sampled from a young man in good health and CMV-seronegative. CDR3s include the opening cysteine and the closing phenylalanine or tryptophan. Fields, in order: V gene, D gene, clone size, J gene, CDR3 DNA, CDR3 protein. A D gene is named only where the DNA matches it firmly. Not all rows give a size; the values are once, few, many and, for expanded clones, a class.

TRBV18	-	-	TRBJ2-7	TGTGCCAGCTCACCGGGGGCCTACGAGCAGTACTTC	CASSPGAYEQYF
TRBV9	TRBD1	-	TRBJ1-5	TGTGCCAGCAGCGCAGGACAGGGCTCCAATCAGCCCCAGCATTTT	CASSAGQGSNQPQHF
TRBV19	-	-	TRBJ2-7	TGTGCCAGTAGCCCTGACAGCTCCTACGAGCAGTACTTC	CASSPDSSYEQYF
TRBV4-2	-	-	TRBJ1-1	TGTGCCAGCAGCTTGAGTTTCACTGAAGCTTTCTTT	CASSLSFTEAFF
TRBV6-5	TRBD1	once	TRBJ2-5	TGTGCCAGTACTATCCGACAGGGGGGTAGAGAGACCCAGTACTTC	CASTIRQGGRETQYF
TRBV7-9	TRBD1	-	TRBJ1-1	TGTGCCAGCAGCTTAGGGGGGACAGTTACGGTTGGGGGGACTGAAGCTTTCTTT	CASSLGGTVTVGGTEAFF
TRBV5-1	-	-	TRBJ1-1	TGCGCCAGCAGCTTGGTCAGAATGAACACTGAAGCTTTCTTT	CASSLVRMNTEAFF
TRBV6-5	TRBD2	-	TRBJ2-5	TGTGCCAGCAGTTTATCTAGCGGGAGAAGAGAGACCCAGTACTTC	CASSLSSGRRETQYF
TRBV30	TRBD2	-	TRBJ2-1	TGTGCCTGGAGTGTACCGGGGGGGCCGCAGTTCTTC	CAWSVPGGPQFF
TRBV28	TRBD2	-	TRBJ2-2	TGTGCCAGCACCGGGACACCTCAACTAGCGGGACTCACCGGGGAGCTGTTTTTT	CASTGTPQLAGLTGELFF
TRBV6-1	TRBD1	-	TRBJ2-4	TGTGCCAGCAGTGAATCGGACAGGGTGAAAAACATTCAGTACTTC	CASSESDRVKNIQYF
TRBV18	TRBD2	-	TRBJ2-1	TGTGCCAGCTCACAGGGACTAGAGAAGAATGAGCAGTTCTTC	CASSQGLEKNEQFF
TRBV5-4	-	-	TRBJ2-5	TGTGCCAGCAGCTACGGAGGGCCCGTTGCGTCGGGGACCCAGTACTTC	CASSYGGPVASGTQYF
TRBV6-5	TRBD1	-	TRBJ1-1	TGTGCCAGCAGTTACTCGAGACAGGGTAAACCGTTCTTT	CASSYSRQGKPFF
TRBV5-1	TRBD2	-	TRBJ2-6	TGCGCCAGCAGCTTCCCGGGAGGTCCCTCTGGGGCCAACGTCCTGACTTTC	CASSFPGGPSGANVLTF
TRBV6-4	TRBD2	-	TRBJ2-2	TGTGCCAGCAGTGACCTGGGACTAGCGGGAGGAAGGGCCACCGGGGAGCTGTTTTTT	CASSDLGLAGGRATGELFF
TRBV7-2	-	-	TRBJ1-2	TGTGCCAGCAGCTCCGGGATAGACTCCCCGGGTGGCTACACCTTC	CASSSGIDSPGGYTF
TRBV28	-	-	TRBJ1-2	TGTGCCAGCAGTTTAAACAGCTATGGCTACACCTTC	CASSLNSYGYTF
TRBV5-6	-	once	TRBJ2-5	TGTGCCAGCAGCTTGAAGGGATGCCAGGGGTTAGAGACCCAGTACTTC	CASSLKGCQGLETQYF
TRBV29-1	-	-	TRBJ1-1	TGCAGCGTTGTTGAGATTAACACTGAAGCTTTCTTT	CSVVEINTEAFF
TRBV28	TRBD1	-	TRBJ1-1	TGTGCCAGCAGTGCCAGGCGCAGGGGGACTGAAGCTTTCTTT	CASSARRRGTEAFF
TRBV9	-	-	TRBJ2-7	TGTGCCAGCAGCGTAGCCGCTGCCAGCTCCTACGAGCAGTACTTC	CASSVAAASSYEQYF
TRBV6-4	-	-	TRBJ2-1	TGTGCCAGCAGTGAGGAGCTAGGCGATGAGCAGTTCTTC	CASSEELGDEQFF
TRBV19	-	-	TRBJ1-1	TGTGCCAGTAGTAGGAGTTTGTCGAGCACTGAAGCTTTCTTT	CASSRSLSSTEAFF
TRBV7-8	-	-	TRBJ2-5	TGTGCCAGCAGCTTAGTAGCGGATCTTAAAGAGACCCAGTACTTC	CASSLVADLKETQYF
TRBV6-6	-	-	TRBJ2-5	TGTGCCAGCAGTCGGGTCCTCCAAGAGACCCAGTACTTC	CASSRVLQETQYF
TRBV5-4	-	-	TRBJ2-1	TGTGCCAGCAGCTTGTCAGTTCACAATGAGCAGTTCTTC	CASSLSVHNEQFF
TRBV10-3	TRBD1	once	TRBJ2-4	TGTGCCATCAGTAGGGACAGCCTATTAGCCAAAAACATTCAGTACTTC	CAISRDSLLAKNIQYF
TRBV7-8	TRBD2	-	TRBJ2-3	TGTGCCAGCAGCCTCGGGACTAGTGCTGGCACAGATACGCAGTATTTT	CASSLGTSAGTDTQYF
TRBV9	-	-	TRBJ2-3	TGTGCCAGCACCCCTCTACCCATAGATACGCAGTATTTT	CASTPLPIDTQYF
TRBV25-1	-	few	TRBJ1-1	TGTGCCAGCATTCTGACAGGACCGAACACTGAAGCTTTCTTT	CASILTGPNTEAFF
TRBV4-3	TRBD2	once	TRBJ2-5	TGCGCCAGCAGCCAAGAAGTGGGGGGCGGGAGGGCCCTGGAGCAGTACTTC	CASSQEVGGGRALEQYF
TRBV2	-	once	TRBJ2-7	TGTGCCAGCAGTCCTTATCCCTACGAGCAGTACTTC	CASSPYPYEQYF
TRBV7-8	-	-	TRBJ1-2	TGTGCCAGCAGCTTACTCGGCCGGGGCTATGGCTACACCTTC	CASSLLGRGYGYTF
TRBV5-1	TRBD2	-	TRBJ2-2	TGCGCCAGCAGCTCCCGCAGACTAGCCGTAAACACCGGGGAGCTGTTTTTT	CASSSRRLAVNTGELFF
TRBV7-8	TRBD1	-	TRBJ1-3	TGTGCCAGCAGCTTAGGGGACAGGGGGAATGGAAACACCATATATTTT	CASSLGDRGNGNTIYF
TRBV29-1	-	-	TRBJ1-1	TGCAGCGTCATCCCTAGCACTGAAGCTTTCTTT	CSVIPSTEAFF
TRBV5-5	TRBD1	-	TRBJ2-3	TGTGCCAGCAGCGGATTGAGGGACAGGGGGCCAGATACGCAGTATTTT	CASSGLRDRGPDTQYF
TRBV28	-	-	TRBJ1-2	TGTGCCAGCAGTTTGCGAAGCACCCTCTATGGCTACACCTTC	CASSLRSTLYGYTF
TRBV7-8	TRBD2	-	TRBJ2-4	TGTGCCAGCAGCTTAGGGGAAGCGGGAGGGGTCAAAAACATTCAGTACTTC	CASSLGEAGGVKNIQYF